The 12 T cell receptor beta chains reported below all come from one sample, sequenced in a study of early T cells in non-severe SARS-CoV-2 infection. TCRdb called the 5' RACE reads again in MiXCR, with one record for every CDR3 protein. The sample lists tens of thousands of distinct CDR3 sequences, 4.5% to 6.5% seen once, with about 5.8% in the top ten. The specimen sequenced was whole blood. These TCRs come from an adult who was a healthcare worker with PCR-confirmed SARS-CoV-2 infection or an uninfected control (not recorded which).

This chain links TRBV5-4 with TRBJ1-3; D remains unclear. Between the trimmed V and J ends, which lost 4 bases and 14 bases, there was a span of 25 bases. Per the germline V gene, CDR1 is SGHNT and CDR2 is YYREEE (reference sequence). This CDR3 contains 15 residues. DNA of the CDR3: TGTGCCAGCAGCAAGTTGCCAACTCCTGTTGACCCTTTATATTTT. Amino acid sequence: CASSKLPTPVDPLYF.

CDR3 in DNA: TGTGCTGCCGGCTCCTTTTACAATGAGCAGTTCTTC. This translates into CAAGSFYNEQFF. The chain carries TRBV27 and TRBJ2-1; D is unclear. The length of the CDR3 is 12 residues. Germline CDR1 and CDR2: MNHEY and SMNVEV (reference sequence).

This clonotype was detected ten times or more. The chain joins TRBV7-9 to TRBJ2-1; the match to TRBD1 covers 9 bases. CDR3 size: 19 residues. CDR1 is SEHNR and CDR2 is FQNEAQ in the germline V gene (reference sequence). Trimming removed 2 bases from V and 7 bases from J; junction bases left unmatched: 18. CDR3 sequence reads: CASSLLPGTGSKVENEQFF. The CDR3 DNA reads as TGTGCCAGCAGCTTACTCCCCGGGACAGGGTCTAAGGTGGAGAATGAGCAGTTCTTC.

This clonotype was counted at least ten times. V is TRBV28 and J is TRBJ2-5; 9 positions match TRBD2. There are 14 residues in the CDR3. V trimming: 10 bases; J trimming: 3 bases; junction bases outside the gene matches: 9. Looked up from germline, CDR1 is MDHEN and CDR2 is SYDVKM. Written as DNA, the CDR3 is TGTGCCACTTCCTGGGCTAGCGGGAAAGAGACCCAGTACTTC. Translated: CATSWASGKETQYF.

This clonotype was recorded at least ten times. The gene calls are TRBV20-1 and TRBJ2-2; D is perhaps TRBD2 (6 bases). The CDR3 has 14 amino acids. Trimming left V 5 bases short and J 7 bases short, with 17 bases between. The germline gives CDR1 DFQATT, CDR2 SNEGSKA (reference sequence). The CDR3: CSAPLTRVGGELFF. CDR3 bases: TGCAGTGCTCCCCTGACTAGGGTGGGCGGGGAGCTGTTTTTT.

Ten or more counts support this clonotype. The chain has TRBV5-1 and TRBJ2-3, with 9 bases that match TRBD2. Germline CDR1 SGHRS, CDR2 YFSETQ. V shed 4 bases and J 0 bases; nucleotides not matched to a gene: 3. This CDR3 is 15 amino acids long. This CDR3 reads CASSGAGGSTDTQYF. The DNA of the CDR3 is TGCGCCAGCAGCGGAGCGGGAGGCAGCACAGATACGCAGTATTTT.

This chain connects TRBV5-8 to TRBJ2-3, with a possible D match to TRBD2 (5 bases). V lost 5 bases to trimming and J lost 0 bases, with 13 bases between them. This CDR3 contains 15 residues. The germline V gene has CDR1 SGHTS and CDR2 YDEGEE. The CDR3 protein is CASSVGGLSTDTQYF. CDR3 sequence (DNA): TGTGCCAGCAGTGTTGGCGGACTTAGCACAGATACGCAGTATTTT.

This clonotype was counted ten times or more. This chain uses TRBV4-1 with TRBJ2-1; 8 nucleotides match TRBD2. V was clipped by 0 bases and J by 0 bases; unmatched bases: 4. The CDR3 is made up of 17 amino acids. Germline CDR1 and CDR2: MGHRA and YSYEKL. CDR3 sequence: CASSQDQRGHSYNEQFF. The CDR3 nucleotides are TGCGCCAGCAGCCAAGATCAGCGGGGGCACTCCTACAATGAGCAGTTCTTC.

This clonotype was counted at least ten times. The chain links TRBV27 to TRBJ2-1; no firm D call. The CDR3 contains 14 residues. V shed 1 base and J shed 6 bases, with 10 bases lying between them. The germline V gene encodes CDR1 MNHEY and CDR2 SMNVEV (reference sequence). CDR3 sequence reads: CASSLYWTANEQFF. CDR3 nucleotides: TGTGCCAGCAGTTTATATTGGACGGCCAATGAGCAGTTCTTC.

This clonotype was seen many times. This chain uses TRBV7-3 with TRBJ2-3, with a tentative D call TRBD1 (6 bases). The V and J ends lost 4 bases and 2 bases respectively, with 13 bases between them. Germline CDR1 reads SGHTA; CDR2 reads FQGTGA. The CDR3 has 15 amino acids. CDR3 residues: CASSWQGQATDTQYF. Written as DNA, the CDR3 is TGTGCCAGCAGCTGGCAGGGGCAAGCCACAGATACGCAGTATTTT.

This clonotype is labeled as medium-sized (0.01 to 0.1%). The chain couples TRBV5-1 to TRBJ2-6, with D uncertain. Germline values: CDR1 SGHRS, CDR2 YFSETQ. V lost 9 bases and J lost 2, with 12 bases in between. CDR3 length: 14 residues. The CDR3 coding sequence is TGCGCCACCGCCTTTGGGGCTGGGGCCAACGTCCTGACTTTC. Translation gives CATAFGAGANVLTF.

The chain has TRBV18 and TRBJ2-5; D call uncertain. The V end was cut by 4 bases, the J end by 4 bases, with 13 bases between. Germline-derived CDR1 and CDR2 are KGHSH and LQKENI. This CDR3 spans 14 amino acids. The CDR3 protein is CASSRPGFRETQYF. Written as DNA, the CDR3 is TGTGCCAGCTCACGGCCGGGCTTTAGAGAGACCCAGTACTTC.